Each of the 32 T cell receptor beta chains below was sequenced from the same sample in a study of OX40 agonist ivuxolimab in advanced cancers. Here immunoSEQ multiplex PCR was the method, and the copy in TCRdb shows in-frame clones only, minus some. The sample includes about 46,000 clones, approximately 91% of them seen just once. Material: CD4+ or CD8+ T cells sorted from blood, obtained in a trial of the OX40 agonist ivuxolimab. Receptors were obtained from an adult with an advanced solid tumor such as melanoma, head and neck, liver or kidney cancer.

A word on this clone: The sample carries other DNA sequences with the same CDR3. The CDR3 loop reads CASSIGGDYNEQFF. CDR3 sequence (DNA): TGTGCCAGTAGTATCGGGGGGGACTACAATGAGCAGTTCTTC. J is TRBJ2-1 and V is TRBV19, with 8 bases that match TRBD2. After removal of 3 bases from V and 3 bases from J, the junction contained 1 base not matched to a gene. The V gene's germline CDR1 is LNHDA and CDR2 SQIVND (reference sequence). There are 14 residues in the CDR3. Full variable domain (rest looked up from reference TRBV19 and TRBJ2-1): DGGITQSPKYLFRKEGQNVTLSCEQNLNHDAMYWYRQDPGQGLRLIYYSQIVNDFQKGDIAEGYSVSREKKESFPLTVTSAQKNPTAFYLCASSIGGDYNEQFFGPGTRLTVL.

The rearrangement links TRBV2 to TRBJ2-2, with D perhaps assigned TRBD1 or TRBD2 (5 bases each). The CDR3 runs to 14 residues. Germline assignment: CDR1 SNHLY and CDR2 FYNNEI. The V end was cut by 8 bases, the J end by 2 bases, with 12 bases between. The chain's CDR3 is CASGWGTNTGELFF. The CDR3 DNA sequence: TGTGCCAGCGGGTGGGGGACCAACACCGGGGAGCTGTTTTTT.

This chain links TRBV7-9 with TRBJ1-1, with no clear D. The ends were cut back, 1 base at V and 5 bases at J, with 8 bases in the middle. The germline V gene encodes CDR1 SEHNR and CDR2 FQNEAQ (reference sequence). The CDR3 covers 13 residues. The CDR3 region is CASSLVLGTEAFF. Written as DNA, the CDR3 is TGTGCCAGCAGCTTAGTTTTGGGGACTGAAGCTTTCTTT.

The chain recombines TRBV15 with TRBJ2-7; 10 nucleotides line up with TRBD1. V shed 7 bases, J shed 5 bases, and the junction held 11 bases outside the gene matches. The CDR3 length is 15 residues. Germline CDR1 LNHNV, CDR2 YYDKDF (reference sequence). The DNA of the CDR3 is TGTGCCACCACGGACAGGGGGAGGAGAAGCGACGAGCAGTACTTC. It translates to CATTDRGRRSDEQYF. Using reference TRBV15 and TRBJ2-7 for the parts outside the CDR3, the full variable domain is DAMVIQNPRYQVTQFGKPVTLSCSQTLNHNVMYWYQQKSSQAPKLLFHYYDKDFNNEADTPDNFQSRRPNTSFCFLDIRSPGLGDTAMYLCATTDRGRRSDEQYFGPGTRLTVT.

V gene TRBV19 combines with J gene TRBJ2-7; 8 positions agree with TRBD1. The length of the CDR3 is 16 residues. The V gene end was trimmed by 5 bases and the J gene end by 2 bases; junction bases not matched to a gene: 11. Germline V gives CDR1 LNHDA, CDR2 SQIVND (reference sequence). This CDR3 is CASSVTYGTGPYEQYF. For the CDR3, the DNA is TGTGCCAGTAGTGTGACCTACGGGACAGGCCCCTACGAGCAGTACTTC. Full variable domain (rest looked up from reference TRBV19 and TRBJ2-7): DGGITQSPKYLFRKEGQNVTLSCEQNLNHDAMYWYRQDPGQGLRLIYYSQIVNDFQKGDIAEGYSVSREKKESFPLTVTSAQKNPTAFYLCASSVTYGTGPYEQYFGPGTRLTVT.

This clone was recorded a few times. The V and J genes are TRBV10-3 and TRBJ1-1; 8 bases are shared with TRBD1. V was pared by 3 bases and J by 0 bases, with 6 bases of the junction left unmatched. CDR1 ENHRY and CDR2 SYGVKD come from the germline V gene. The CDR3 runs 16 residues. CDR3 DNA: TGTGCCATCAGTGACCTCCAGGGGGCAATGAACACTGAAGCTTTCTTT. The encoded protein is CAISDLQGAMNTEAFF.

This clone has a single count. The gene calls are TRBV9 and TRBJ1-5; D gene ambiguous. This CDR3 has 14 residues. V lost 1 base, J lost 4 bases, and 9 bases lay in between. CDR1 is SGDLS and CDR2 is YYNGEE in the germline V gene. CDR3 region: CASSVWAVNQPQHF. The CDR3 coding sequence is TGTGCCAGCAGCGTATGGGCAGTGAATCAGCCCCAGCATTTT.

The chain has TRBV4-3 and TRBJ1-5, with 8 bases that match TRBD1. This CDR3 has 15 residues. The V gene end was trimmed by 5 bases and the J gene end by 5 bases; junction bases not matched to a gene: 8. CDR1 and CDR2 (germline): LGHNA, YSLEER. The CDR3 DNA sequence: TGCGCCAGCAGCTTATCGGACAGGGAGGATCAGCCCCAGCATTTT. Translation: CASSLSDREDQPQHF.

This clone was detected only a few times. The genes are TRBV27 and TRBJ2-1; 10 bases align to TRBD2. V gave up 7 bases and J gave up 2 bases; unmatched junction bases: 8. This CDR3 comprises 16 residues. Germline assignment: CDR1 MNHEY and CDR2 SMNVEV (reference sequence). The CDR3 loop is CASTAEREGPYNEQFF. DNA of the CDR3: TGTGCCAGCACCGCCGAGCGGGAGGGGCCCTACAATGAGCAGTTCTTC.

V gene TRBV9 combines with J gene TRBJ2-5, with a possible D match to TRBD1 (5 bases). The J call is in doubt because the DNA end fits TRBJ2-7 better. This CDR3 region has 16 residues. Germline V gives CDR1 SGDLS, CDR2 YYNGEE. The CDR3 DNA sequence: TGTGCCAGCAGCGTAGGGGCAGGGAAGGGCACCTACGAGCAGTACTTC. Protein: CASSVGAGKGTYEQYF.

CDR3 amino acids: CASSQNTGELFF. CDR3 DNA sequence: TGTGCCAGCAGTCAGAACACCGGGGAGCTGTTTTTT. V usage is TRBV28 and J usage is TRBJ2-2, with no clear D. Per the germline V gene, CDR1 is MDHEN and CDR2 is SYDVKM. CDR3 length equals 12 residues. V was clipped by 5 bases and J by 1 base, with 2 bases between them.

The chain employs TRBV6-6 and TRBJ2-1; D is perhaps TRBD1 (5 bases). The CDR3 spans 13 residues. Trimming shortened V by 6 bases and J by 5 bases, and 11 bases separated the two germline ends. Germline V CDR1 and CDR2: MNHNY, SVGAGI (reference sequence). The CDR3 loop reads CASSPTANNEQFF. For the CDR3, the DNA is TGTGCCAGCAGCCCGACAGCCAACAATGAGCAGTTCTTC.

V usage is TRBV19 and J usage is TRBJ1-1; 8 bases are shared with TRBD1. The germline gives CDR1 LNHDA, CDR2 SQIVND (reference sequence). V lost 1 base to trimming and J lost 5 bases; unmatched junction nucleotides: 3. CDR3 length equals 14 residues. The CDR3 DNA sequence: TGTGCCAGTAGTATAGGGACAGGGCGAACTGAAGCTTTCTTT. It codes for CASSIGTGRTEAFF.

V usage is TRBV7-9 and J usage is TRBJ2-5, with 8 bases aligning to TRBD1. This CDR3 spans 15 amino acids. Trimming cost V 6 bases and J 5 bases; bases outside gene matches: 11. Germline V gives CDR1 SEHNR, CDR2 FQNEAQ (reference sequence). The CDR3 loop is CASSPWTGLGETQYF. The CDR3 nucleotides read TGTGCCAGCAGTCCATGGACAGGGCTGGGTGAGACCCAGTACTTC.

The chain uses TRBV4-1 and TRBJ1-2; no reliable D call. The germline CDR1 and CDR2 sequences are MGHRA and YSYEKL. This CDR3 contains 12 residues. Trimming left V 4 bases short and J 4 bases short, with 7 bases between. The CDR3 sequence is CASSRAGYGYTF. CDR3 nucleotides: TGCGCCAGCAGCCGGGCAGGCTATGGCTACACCTTC.

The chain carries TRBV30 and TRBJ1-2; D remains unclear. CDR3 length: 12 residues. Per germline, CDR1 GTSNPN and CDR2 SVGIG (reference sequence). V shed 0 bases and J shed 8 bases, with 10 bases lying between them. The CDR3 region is CAWSVTLMGYTF. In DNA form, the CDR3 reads TGTGCCTGGAGTGTAACTCTGATGGGCTACACCTTC.

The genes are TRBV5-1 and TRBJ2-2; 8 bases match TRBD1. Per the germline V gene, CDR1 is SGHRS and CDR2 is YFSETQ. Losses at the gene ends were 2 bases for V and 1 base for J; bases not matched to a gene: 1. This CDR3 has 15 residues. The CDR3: CASSLGTGNTGELFF. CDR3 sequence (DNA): TGCGCCAGCAGCTTAGGGACAGGGAACACCGGGGAGCTGTTTTTT.

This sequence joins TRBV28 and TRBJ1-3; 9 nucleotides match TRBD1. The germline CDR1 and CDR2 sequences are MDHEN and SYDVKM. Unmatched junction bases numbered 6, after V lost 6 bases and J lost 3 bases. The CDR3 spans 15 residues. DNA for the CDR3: TGTGCCAGCAGCCAACAGGGGGCCTTTGGAAACACCATATATTTT. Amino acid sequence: CASSQQGAFGNTIYF.

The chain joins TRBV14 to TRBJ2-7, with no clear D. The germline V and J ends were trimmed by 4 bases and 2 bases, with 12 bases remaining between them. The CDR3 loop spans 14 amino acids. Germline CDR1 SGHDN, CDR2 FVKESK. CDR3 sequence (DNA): TGTGCCAGCAGCCCGATCGGTGTTACCTACGAGCAGTACTTC. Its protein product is CASSPIGVTYEQYF. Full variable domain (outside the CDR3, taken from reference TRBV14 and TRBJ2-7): EAGVTQFPSHSVIEKGQTVTLRCDPISGHDNLYWYRRVMGKEIKFLLHFVKESKQDESGMPNNRFLAERTGGTYSTLKVQPAELEDSGVYFCASSPIGVTYEQYFGPGTRLTVT.

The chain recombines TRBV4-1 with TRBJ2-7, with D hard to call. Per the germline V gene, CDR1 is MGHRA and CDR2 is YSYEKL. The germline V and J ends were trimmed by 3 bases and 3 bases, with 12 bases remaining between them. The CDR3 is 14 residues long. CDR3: CASSQTHGNYEQYF. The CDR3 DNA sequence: TGCGCCAGCAGCCAGACCCATGGTAACTACGAGCAGTACTTC.

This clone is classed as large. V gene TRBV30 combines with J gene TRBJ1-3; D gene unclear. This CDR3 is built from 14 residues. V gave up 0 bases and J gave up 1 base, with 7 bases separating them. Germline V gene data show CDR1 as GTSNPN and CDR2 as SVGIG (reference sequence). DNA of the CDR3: TGTGCCTGGAGTGTAGGTGGATCTGGAAACACCATATATTTT. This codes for CAWSVGGSGNTIYF. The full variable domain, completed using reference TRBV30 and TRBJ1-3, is SQTIHQWPATLVQPVGSPLSLECTVEGTSNPNLYWYRQAAGRGLQLLFYSVGIGQISSEVPQNLSASRPQDRQFILSSKKLLLSDSGFYLCAWSVGGSGNTIYFGEGSWLTVV.

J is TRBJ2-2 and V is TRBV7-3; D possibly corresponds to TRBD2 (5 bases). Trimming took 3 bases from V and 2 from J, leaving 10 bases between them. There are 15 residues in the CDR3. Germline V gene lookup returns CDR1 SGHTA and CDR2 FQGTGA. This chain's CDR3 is CASSFEGLNTGELFF. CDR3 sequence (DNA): TGTGCCAGCAGCTTCGAGGGATTAAACACCGGGGAGCTGTTTTTT.

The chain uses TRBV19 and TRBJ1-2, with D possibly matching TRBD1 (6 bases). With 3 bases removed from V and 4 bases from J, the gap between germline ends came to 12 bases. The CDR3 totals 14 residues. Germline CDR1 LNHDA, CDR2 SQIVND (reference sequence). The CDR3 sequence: CASSIGQNRYGYTF. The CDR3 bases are TGTGCCAGTAGTATTGGACAGAACCGCTATGGCTACACCTTC.

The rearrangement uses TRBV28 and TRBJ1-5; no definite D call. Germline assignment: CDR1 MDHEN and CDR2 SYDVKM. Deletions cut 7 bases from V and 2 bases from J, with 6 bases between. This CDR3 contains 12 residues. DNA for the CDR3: TGTGCCAGCAATGAGGGCAATCAGCCCCAGCATTTT. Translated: CASNEGNQPQHF.

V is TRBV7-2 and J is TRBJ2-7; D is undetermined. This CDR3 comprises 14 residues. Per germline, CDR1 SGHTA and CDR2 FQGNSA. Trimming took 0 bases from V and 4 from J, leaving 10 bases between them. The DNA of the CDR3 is TGTGCCAGCAGCTTAGCGCCTGGCTCGTACGAGCAGTACTTC. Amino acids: CASSLAPGSYEQYF.

CDR3 DNA sequence: TGTGCCAGCAGCGAGGTAGAAAGCTCTGGAAACACCATATATTTT. Protein: CASSEVESSGNTIYF. The chain combines TRBV9 with TRBJ1-3; D not certain. Germline V gene data show CDR1 as SGDLS and CDR2 as YYNGEE. V gave up 3 bases and J gave up 0 bases, with 10 bases separating them. The CDR3 extends over 15 amino acids.

This CDR3 reads CASSPRTAVFDYEQYF. CDR3 sequence (DNA): TGCGCCAGCAGCCCCCGGACAGCAGTATTTGACTACGAGCAGTACTTC. J is TRBJ2-7 and V is TRBV5-1, with a tentative D call TRBD1 (6 bases). Trimming pared 4 bases from V and 3 bases from J, leaving 20 bases between. There are 16 residues in the CDR3. Looked up from germline, CDR1 is SGHRS and CDR2 is YFSETQ.

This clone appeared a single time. CDR3 sequence: CSAEGAYEQYF. CDR3 DNA: TGCAGTGCCGAGGGGGCCTACGAGCAGTACTTC. The J gene is TRBJ2-7, the V gene TRBV20-1; D is possibly TRBD1 (6 bases). The ends were cut back, 6 bases at V and 2 bases at J, with 8 bases in the middle. The germline CDR1 and CDR2 sequences are DFQATT and SNEGSKA (reference sequence). This CDR3 has 11 amino acids.

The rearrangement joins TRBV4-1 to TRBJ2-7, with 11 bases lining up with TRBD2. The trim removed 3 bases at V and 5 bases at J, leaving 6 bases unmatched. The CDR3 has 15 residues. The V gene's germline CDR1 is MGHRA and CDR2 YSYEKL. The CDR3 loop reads CASSQATSGIDEQYF. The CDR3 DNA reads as TGCGCCAGCAGCCAGGCGACTAGCGGGATCGACGAGCAGTACTTC.

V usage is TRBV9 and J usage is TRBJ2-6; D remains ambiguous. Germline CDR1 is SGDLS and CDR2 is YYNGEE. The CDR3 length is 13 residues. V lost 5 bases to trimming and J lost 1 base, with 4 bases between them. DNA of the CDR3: TGTGCCAGCAGGGGTTCTGGGGCCAACGTCCTGACTTTC. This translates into CASRGSGANVLTF.

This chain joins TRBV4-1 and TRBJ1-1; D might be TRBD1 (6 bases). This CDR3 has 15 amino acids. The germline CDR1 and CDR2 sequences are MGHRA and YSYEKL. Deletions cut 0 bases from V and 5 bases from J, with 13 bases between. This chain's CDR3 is CASSQEPGAGTEAFF. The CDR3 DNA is TGCGCCAGCAGCCAAGAGCCGGGGGCGGGGACTGAAGCTTTCTTT.

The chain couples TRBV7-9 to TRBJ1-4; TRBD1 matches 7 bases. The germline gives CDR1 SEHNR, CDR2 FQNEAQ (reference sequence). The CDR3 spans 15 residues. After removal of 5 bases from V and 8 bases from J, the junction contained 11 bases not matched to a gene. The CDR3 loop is CASSPPDRWGEKLFF. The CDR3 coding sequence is TGTGCCAGCAGCCCTCCGGACAGGTGGGGGGAAAAACTGTTTTTT.